Listed below are T cell receptor beta chains from one sample, sequenced in a study of lymphopenia after photon versus proton radiotherapy. Generated by immunoSEQ multiplex PCR, the TCRdb table keeps only in-frame clones and is missing some. The sample shows 40,000 to 55,000 clones, 92% of them seen only once. The sequencing used peripheral blood, collected from a patient treated with photon-based radiotherapy. The receptors originated from a woman between 35 and 50 years old with cholangiocarcinoma. The CDR3 runs from the conserved cysteine through the conserved F or W. The order of the fields is CDR3 protein, CDR3 DNA, D gene, J gene, V gene, clone size. D genes are given only for firm matches. For some rows the clone size is stated as once, few or many, or as a class when expanded; others skip it.

cdr3_aa: CSGMKSSYNEQFF
cdr3_nt: TGCAGCGGGATGAAGAGCTCCTACAATGAGCAGTTCTTC
d_call: -
j_call: TRBJ2-1
v_call: TRBV29-1
clone_size: -

cdr3_aa: CASSEVRFYEQYF
cdr3_nt: TGTGCCAGCAGTGAAGTACGGTTCTACGAGCAGTACTTC
d_call: -
j_call: TRBJ2-7
v_call: TRBV6-1
clone_size: -

cdr3_aa: CASSLGMGNTEAFF
cdr3_nt: TGTGCCAGCAGCTTGGGGATGGGGAACACTGAAGCTTTCTTT
d_call: -
j_call: TRBJ1-1
v_call: TRBV7-9
clone_size: -

cdr3_aa: CSATSFGQGNLWGTDTQYF
cdr3_nt: TGCAGCGCCACCTCCTTCGGACAGGGCAATCTATGGGGCACAGATACGCAGTATTTT
d_call: TRBD1
j_call: TRBJ2-3
v_call: TRBV29-1
clone_size: -

cdr3_aa: CASSLGASDLTYEQYF
cdr3_nt: TGTGCCAGCAGCTTGGGCGCTTCGGACCTCACCTACGAGCAGTACTTC
d_call: -
j_call: TRBJ2-7
v_call: TRBV5-4
clone_size: -

cdr3_aa: CASSLTSSPSEQYF
cdr3_nt: TGTGCCAGCAGTCTTACTAGCTCCCCGTCCGAGCAGTACTTC
d_call: -
j_call: TRBJ2-7
v_call: TRBV7-9
clone_size: -

cdr3_aa: CSVEERPSGELFF
cdr3_nt: TGCAGCGTTGAAGAACGGCCGAGCGGGGAGCTGTTTTTT
d_call: -
j_call: TRBJ2-2
v_call: TRBV29-1
clone_size: -

cdr3_aa: CASSFTRRIAGSAGELFF
cdr3_nt: TGTGCCAGCAGCTTCACCCGTCGCATAGCGGGGTCGGCCGGGGAGCTGTTTTTT
d_call: TRBD2
j_call: TRBJ2-2
v_call: TRBV7-6
clone_size: few

cdr3_aa: CASSWVTANTEAFF
cdr3_nt: TGTGCCAGCAGCTGGGTGACAGCGAACACTGAAGCTTTCTTT
d_call: -
j_call: TRBJ1-1
v_call: TRBV5-6
clone_size: -

cdr3_aa: CASGKGQNTGELFF
cdr3_nt: TGTGCCAGCGGGAAGGGGCAGAACACCGGGGAGCTGTTTTTT
d_call: -
j_call: TRBJ2-2
v_call: TRBV6-1
clone_size: -

cdr3_aa: CASSLLGELMNTEAFF
cdr3_nt: TGTGCCAGTAGTCTCCTCGGGGAGCTAATGAACACTGAAGCTTTCTTT
d_call: -
j_call: TRBJ1-1
v_call: TRBV19
clone_size: -

cdr3_aa: CASSESMGGSYNEQFF
cdr3_nt: TGCGCCAGCAGTGAGTCGATGGGGGGCTCCTACAATGAGCAGTTCTTC
d_call: -
j_call: TRBJ2-1
v_call: TRBV10-1
clone_size: -

cdr3_aa: CASSQGAYTEAFF
cdr3_nt: TGCGCCAGCAGCCAAGGAGCCTACACTGAAGCTTTCTTT
d_call: -
j_call: TRBJ1-1
v_call: TRBV4-1
clone_size: -

cdr3_aa: CASRRTETGNTEAFF
cdr3_nt: TGTGCCAGCAGGCGGACAGAAACGGGGAACACTGAAGCTTTCTTT
d_call: -
j_call: TRBJ1-1
v_call: TRBV2
clone_size: -

cdr3_aa: CASSFLTPHEQFF
cdr3_nt: TGTGCCAGCAGCTTTCTGACCCCGCATGAGCAGTTCTTC
d_call: -
j_call: TRBJ2-1
v_call: TRBV11-2
clone_size: -

cdr3_aa: CAWMSGRAGKQFF
cdr3_nt: TGTGCCTGGATGAGCGGGAGGGCCGGGAAGCAGTTCTTC
d_call: TRBD2
j_call: TRBJ2-1
v_call: TRBV30
clone_size: -

cdr3_aa: CAWRGQGNRDYGYTF
cdr3_nt: TGTGCCTGGAGGGGACAGGGGAATAGGGACTATGGCTACACCTTC
d_call: TRBD1
j_call: TRBJ1-2
v_call: TRBV30
clone_size: -

cdr3_aa: CSGRALGPQHF
cdr3_nt: TGCAGTGGGAGGGCTTTGGGGCCCCAGCATTTT
d_call: -
j_call: TRBJ1-5
v_call: TRBV20-1
clone_size: -

cdr3_aa: CASSVEDRRSYGYTF
cdr3_nt: TGTGCCAGCAGCGTCGAGGACAGGCGGAGCTATGGCTACACCTTC
d_call: TRBD1
j_call: TRBJ1-2
v_call: TRBV9
clone_size: -

cdr3_aa: CASSLDRGTSGLRNEQFF
cdr3_nt: TGTGCCAGCAGCTTAGATAGGGGGACTAGCGGGCTTCGTAATGAGCAGTTCTTC
d_call: TRBD2
j_call: TRBJ2-1
v_call: TRBV11-2
clone_size: few

cdr3_aa: CASSRDRVSNTEAFF
cdr3_nt: TGTGCCAGTAGTCGGGACAGGGTTTCGAACACTGAAGCTTTCTTT
d_call: TRBD1
j_call: TRBJ1-1
v_call: TRBV19
clone_size: -

cdr3_aa: CASSEGVWGGEQFF
cdr3_nt: TGTGCCAGCAGTGAGGGGGTTTGGGGTGGTGAGCAGTTCTTC
d_call: -
j_call: TRBJ2-1
v_call: TRBV25-1
clone_size: -

cdr3_aa: CASSIAGGRNEQFF
cdr3_nt: TGTGCCAGCAGTATAGCGGGAGGGCGTAATGAGCAGTTCTTC
d_call: TRBD2
j_call: TRBJ2-1
v_call: TRBV6-4
clone_size: -

cdr3_aa: CASSGLAGGPGGEQFF
cdr3_nt: TGTGCCAGCAGCGGACTAGCGGGAGGGCCGGGGGGTGAGCAGTTCTTC
d_call: TRBD2
j_call: TRBJ2-1
v_call: TRBV6-4
clone_size: -

cdr3_aa: CAWSAEWTEAFF
cdr3_nt: TGTGCCTGGAGTGCCGAATGGACTGAAGCTTTCTTT
d_call: -
j_call: TRBJ1-1
v_call: TRBV30
clone_size: -

cdr3_aa: CASSLLSPFTERDNTEAFF
cdr3_nt: TGTGCCAGCAGCTTACTATCCCCATTCACTGAACGGGATAACACTGAAGCTTTCTTT
d_call: -
j_call: TRBJ1-1
v_call: TRBV13
clone_size: -

cdr3_aa: CASSAGSRGNTEAFF
cdr3_nt: TGTGCCAGCAGTGCAGGTAGCAGGGGGAACACTGAAGCTTTCTTT
d_call: -
j_call: TRBJ1-1
v_call: TRBV25-1
clone_size: -

cdr3_aa: CASSAAGGQGFYGYTF
cdr3_nt: TGTGCCAGCAGCGCGGCCGGCGGACAGGGTTTCTATGGCTACACCTTC
d_call: TRBD1
j_call: TRBJ1-2
v_call: TRBV7-8
clone_size: -

cdr3_aa: CATSRDRGNYGYTF
cdr3_nt: TGTGCCACCAGCAGAGATCGAGGGAACTATGGCTACACCTTC
d_call: -
j_call: TRBJ1-2
v_call: TRBV15
clone_size: -

cdr3_aa: CASSEDRGNSPLHF
cdr3_nt: TGTGCCAGCAGCGAGGACAGGGGTAATTCACCCCTCCACTTT
d_call: TRBD1
j_call: TRBJ1-6
v_call: TRBV6-1
clone_size: -

cdr3_aa: CASSHNSAHPTGELFF
cdr3_nt: TGTGCCAGCAGTCACAACAGCGCTCACCCCACCGGGGAGCTGTTTTTT
d_call: -
j_call: TRBJ2-2
v_call: TRBV6-6
clone_size: -

cdr3_aa: CASSETTWNYGYTF
cdr3_nt: TGTGCCAGCAGTGAAACTACTTGGAACTATGGCTACACCTTC
d_call: -
j_call: TRBJ1-2
v_call: TRBV6-1
clone_size: -

cdr3_aa: CASSEKAAYEQYF
cdr3_nt: TGCGCCAGCAGTGAAAAGGCAGCCTACGAGCAGTACTTC
d_call: -
j_call: TRBJ2-7
v_call: TRBV10-1
clone_size: -

cdr3_aa: CASSRGTEYYGYTF
cdr3_nt: TGTGCCAGCAGTCGAGGGACAGAGTACTATGGCTACACCTTC
d_call: TRBD1
j_call: TRBJ1-2
v_call: TRBV28
clone_size: few

cdr3_aa: CASSLSGWRETQYF
cdr3_nt: TGTGCCAGCAGCCTGTCGGGTTGGCGGGAGACCCAGTACTTC
d_call: -
j_call: TRBJ2-5
v_call: TRBV27
clone_size: -

cdr3_aa: CASRGGYTEAFF
cdr3_nt: TGTGCCAGCAGGGGAGGGTACACTGAAGCTTTCTTT
d_call: -
j_call: TRBJ1-1
v_call: TRBV6-5
clone_size: -

cdr3_aa: CASSSQGAVTGELFF
cdr3_nt: TGTGCCAGCAGTTCACAGGGGGCGGTCACCGGGGAGCTGTTTTTT
d_call: TRBD1
j_call: TRBJ2-2
v_call: TRBV6-5
clone_size: -

cdr3_aa: CASSSRARGGTDTQYF
cdr3_nt: TGTGCCAGCAGCTCCCGTGCGCGGGGGGGCACAGATACGCAGTATTTT
d_call: TRBD2
j_call: TRBJ2-3
v_call: TRBV13
clone_size: once

cdr3_aa: CAWSVYVTGANVLTF
cdr3_nt: TGTGCCTGGAGTGTATATGTTACGGGGGCCAACGTCCTGACTTTC
d_call: -
j_call: TRBJ2-6
v_call: TRBV30
clone_size: -

cdr3_aa: CASSETGGNTDTQYF
cdr3_nt: TGTGCCAGCAGTGAAACTGGGGGAAACACAGATACGCAGTATTTT
d_call: -
j_call: TRBJ2-3
v_call: TRBV6-1
clone_size: -

cdr3_aa: CASSLSGRLNTEAFF
cdr3_nt: TGTGCCAGCAGTCTTTCGGGACGGCTGAACACTGAAGCTTTCTTT
d_call: -
j_call: TRBJ1-1
v_call: TRBV7-9
clone_size: -